A selection of T cell receptor beta chains follows, all from one sample in a study of CD8 T cells in Susac syndrome. A single record per CDR3 protein comes from TCRdb applying MiXCR to the immunoSEQ multiplex PCR reads. The table lists approximately 150,000 distinct CDR3 sequences, 90% to 95% of them singletons, with roughly 0.1% in the top ten. The sample taken for sequencing was CD4+ T cells from PBMCs. All receptors derive from a human donor with multiple sclerosis. The CDR3 runs from the conserved cysteine through the conserved F or W. The D gene is left open where the match is weak. Part of the rows lack a size; the others show once, few, many or a class for expanded clones.

TRBJ2-2	.	TRBV2	.	14	TGTGCCGGGGGGTCTTTGACTAACACCGGGGAGCTGTTTTTT	CAGGSLTNTGELFF
TRBJ2-2	.	TRBV28	TRBD2	15	TGTGCCAGCAGTCGTAGCGGGGGAAACACCGGGGAGCTGTTTTTT	CASSRSGGNTGELFF
TRBJ1-2	.	TRBV6-2/TRBV6-3	.	15	TGTGCCAGCAGTTACTGGGACACGGCTAACTATGGCTACACCTTC	CASSYWDTANYGYTF
TRBJ1-5	.	TRBV14	.	13	TGTGCCAGCAGCCAAGATTCTGGCCAGCCCCAGCATTTT	CASSQDSGQPQHF
TRBJ2-3	.	TRBV2	TRBD2	15	TGTGCCAGCGGTTGGAGCGGGAGGGCCACAGATACGCAGTATTTT	CASGWSGRATDTQYF
TRBJ1-3	.	TRBV3-1	.	14	TGTGCCAGCAGCCTCGGCGGAGGTGTTAACACCATATATTTT	CASSLGGGVNTIYF
TRBJ1-1	.	TRBV14	.	13	TGTGCCAGCAGCCAAGACGCGGGCAGAGAAGCTTTCTTT	CASSQDAGREAFF
TRBJ1-2	.	TRBV12-3/TRBV12-4	.	12	TGTGCCAGCAGTTTCGTAAACTATGGCTACACCTTC	CASSFVNYGYTF
TRBJ1-1	.	TRBV6-2/TRBV6-3	.	17	TGTGCCAGCAGTTACTCGAGTTCCCCGGGGAGGAACACTGAAGCTTTCTTT	CASSYSSSPGRNTEAFF
TRBJ1-4	.	TRBV27	.	15	TGTGCCAGCAGTTCTAGGGCAGACCTCAATGAAAAACTGTTTTTT	CASSSRADLNEKLFF
TRBJ2-7	.	TRBV27	.	17	TGTGCCAGCAGATTCCTTCACAGAGGGCTAGGCTTTTACGAGCAGTACTTC	CASRFLHRGLGFYEQYF
TRBJ2-5	few	TRBV7-9	.	11	TGTGCCAGCAGCTTAATGGAGACCCAGTACTTC	CASSLMETQYF
TRBJ1-5	.	TRBV6-2/TRBV6-3	.	15	TGTGCCAGCAGTTACTCGAGGGGAAGCAATCAGCCCCAGCATTTT	CASSYSRGSNQPQHF
TRBJ1-1	.	TRBV24-1	TRBD1	17	TGTGCCACCAGTGATTTGATGGAGGGGGCGATTAATACTGAAGCTTTCTTT	CATSDLMEGAINTEAFF
TRBJ2-3	.	TRBV27	.	14	TGTGCCAGCAGCTTGAACCCTCGCGTGGGTACGCAGTATTTT	CASSLNPRVGTQYF
TRBJ1-1	.	TRBV19	.	14	TGTGCCAGTAGTTTCGACGGGTGGAACACTGAAGCTTTCTTT	CASSFDGWNTEAFF
TRBJ1-5	.	TRBV5-6	.	16	TGTGCCAGCAGCTTTCGCCGACAGCCCTCCAATCAGCCCCAGCATTTT	CASSFRRQPSNQPQHF
TRBJ1-5	.	TRBV19	.	13	TGTGCCAGTAGTACAGGGCCCAATCAGCCCCAGCATTTT	CASSTGPNQPQHF
TRBJ1-2	.	TRBV20-1	.	14	TGCAGTGCTAGATTGGACAAAGCTAACTATGGCTACACCTTC	CSARLDKANYGYTF
TRBJ1-1	once	TRBV12-5	.	13	TGTGCTAGTGGTTTGGACACTTACACTGAAGCTTTCTTT	CASGLDTYTEAFF
TRBJ2-3	.	TRBV9	TRBD2	15	TGTGCCAGCAGCGTAGCGGCGGAAGGGACTAGGACGCAGTATTTT	CASSVAAEGTRTQYF
TRBJ2-1	.	TRBV19	TRBD2	11	TGTGCCAGTACGAGCGGGACTGAGCAGTTCTTC	CASTSGTEQFF
TRBJ1-1	.	TRBV12-3/TRBV12-4	.	14	TGTGCCAGCAGTTCCACCACCGTGGCCACTGAAGCTTTCTTT	CASSSTTVATEAFF